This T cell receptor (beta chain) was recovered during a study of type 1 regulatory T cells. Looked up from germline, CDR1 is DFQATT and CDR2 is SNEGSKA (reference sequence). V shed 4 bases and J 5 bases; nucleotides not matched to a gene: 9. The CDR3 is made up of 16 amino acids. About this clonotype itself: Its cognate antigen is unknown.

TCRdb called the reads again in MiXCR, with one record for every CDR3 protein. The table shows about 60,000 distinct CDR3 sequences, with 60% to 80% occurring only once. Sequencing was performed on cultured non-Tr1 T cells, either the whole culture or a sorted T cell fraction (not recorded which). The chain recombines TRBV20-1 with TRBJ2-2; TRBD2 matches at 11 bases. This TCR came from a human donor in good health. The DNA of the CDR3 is TGCAGTGCTATACCACTAGCGGGAGTGGATACCGGGGAGCTGTTTTTT. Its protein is CSAIPLAGVDTGELFF.